This passage covers 20 T cell receptor beta chains from one sample sequenced in a study of blood T cell repertoires in COVID-19. Produced via immunoSEQ multiplex PCR; TCRdb's table is partial and in-frame only. Of about 91,000 clones listed, 88% were seen once; the top ten hold 8.1%. Sequencing was carried out using peripheral blood. Every receptor here comes from a woman in her seventies with acute or convalescent COVID-19.

This chain joins TRBV27 and TRBJ2-1; the match to TRBD2 covers 12 bases. The V gene's germline CDR1 is MNHEY and CDR2 SMNVEV (reference sequence). V lost 5 bases and J lost 0; bases outside the gene matches: 8. The CDR3 covers 18 residues. The CDR3: CASSTWTSGDNSYNEQFF. In nucleotides, the CDR3 is TGTGCCAGCAGTACCTGGACTAGCGGGGACAACTCCTACAATGAGCAGTTCTTC.

This sequence joins TRBV2 and TRBJ2-3; D is perhaps TRBD1 (6 bases). Trimming shortened V by 7 bases and J by 1 base, and 15 bases separated the two germline ends. Germline V gene lookup returns CDR1 SNHLY and CDR2 FYNNEI. This CDR3 is built from 15 residues. DNA of the CDR3: TGTGCCAGCACTTCCCGATCAGGGGGCACAGATACGCAGTATTTT. Translating it yields CASTSRSGGTDTQYF.

The rearrangement joins TRBV9 to TRBJ2-7; TRBD2 agrees at 13 bases. After removal of 3 bases from V and 2 bases from J, the junction contained 2 bases not matched to a gene. The CDR3 consists of 15 residues. Germline CDR1 SGDLS, CDR2 YYNGEE. CDR3: CASSGGTSGTYEQYF. Here the CDR3 DNA reads TGTGCCAGCAGCGGCGGGACTAGCGGGACCTACGAGCAGTACTTC.

Written as DNA, the CDR3 is TGTGCCAGCACGACCCCCCGTCGGGATGAGCAGTTCTTC. Protein product: CASTTPRRDEQFF. V is TRBV18 and J is TRBJ2-1; D is ambiguous. This CDR3 spans 13 amino acids. Germline loops: CDR1 KGHSH, CDR2 LQKENI. V shed 8 bases and J shed 8 bases, with 16 bases lying between them.

This rearrangement joins TRBV7-8 to TRBJ2-5; possibly TRBD2 for D (6 bases). V lost 5 bases, J lost 4 bases, and 20 bases lay in between. The germline CDR1 and CDR2 sequences are SGHVS and FQNEAQ. The CDR3 is made up of 16 amino acids. In DNA form, the CDR3 reads TGTGCCAGCAGCCCACGAACCCTGGGAGGTGGAGAGACCCAGTACTTC. Translating it yields CASSPRTLGGGETQYF.

The V call is TRBV6-2 or TRBV6-3, the J call TRBJ2-7, with D possibly being TRBD1 (5 bases). There are 15 residues in the CDR3. V was pared by 0 bases and J by 6 bases, with 15 bases between. Germline CDR1 reads MNHEY; CDR2 reads SVGEGT. The CDR3 loop is CASSYSPRVSVEQYF. The CDR3 DNA follows: TGTGCCAGCAGTTACTCTCCCAGGGTTTCTGTCGAGCAGTACTTC.

The chain recombines TRBV5-1 with TRBJ1-5; 8 bases are a match to TRBD1. This CDR3 is built from 15 residues. The junction had 7 bases not matched to a gene; V was cut back by 5 bases and J by 3 bases. Germline CDR1 and CDR2: SGHRS and YFSETQ. This chain's CDR3 is CASSPGTGLNQPQHF. The CDR3 DNA follows: TGCGCCAGCAGTCCCGGGACAGGACTCAATCAGCCCCAGCATTTT.

The rearrangement joins TRBV28 to TRBJ1-5, with D unclear. Germline V gene lookup returns CDR1 MDHEN and CDR2 SYDVKM. This CDR3 has 13 residues. V lost 8 bases and J 0 bases, leaving 8 bases between the germline ends. The CDR3 nucleotides read TGTGCCAGCGAGAGAAGTAGCAATCAGCCCCAGCATTTT. Protein product: CASERSSNQPQHF.

The V call is TRBV18, the J call TRBJ1-2, with D possibly matching TRBD1 (6 bases). Deletions cut 4 bases from V and 1 base from J, with 22 bases between. CDR1 and CDR2 from the germline V gene are KGHSH and LQKENI. The CDR3 runs to 18 residues. The CDR3 loop reads CASSLMTQGVEDNYGYTF. In DNA, the CDR3 is TGTGCCAGCTCACTAATGACACAGGGAGTGGAAGATAACTATGGCTACACCTTC.

The genes are TRBV7-9 and TRBJ1-5, with a weak D call TRBD1 (5 bases). Germline assignment: CDR1 SEHNR and CDR2 FQNEAQ (reference sequence). The CDR3 runs 15 residues. Trimming pared 5 bases from V and 7 bases from J, leaving 18 bases between. Written as DNA, the CDR3 is TGTGCCAGCAGCCGGGTTGGAGGGACGATCCAGCCCCAGCATTTT. As protein: CASSRVGGTIQPQHF. Full variable domain (remainder filled in from reference TRBV7-9 and TRBJ1-5): DTGVSQNPRHKITKRGQNVTFRCDPISEHNRLYWYRQTLGQGPEFLTYFQNEAQLEKSRLLSDRFSAERPKGSFSTLEIQRTEQGDSAMYLCASSRVGGTIQPQHFGDGTRLSIL.

As regards this clone: The sample has other DNA sequences that encode this CDR3 too. V usage is TRBV7-6 and J usage is TRBJ2-3, with D maybe TRBD2 (5 bases). V lost 5 bases, J lost 0 bases, and 15 bases lay in between. The CDR3 runs 16 residues. Germline V lookup: CDR1 SGHVS, CDR2 FNYEAQ. CDR3 region: CASSPTPGGSTDTQYF. The CDR3 DNA follows: TGTGCCAGCAGCCCAACGCCGGGCGGGAGCACAGATACGCAGTATTTT.

The gene calls are TRBV5-4 and TRBJ2-1, with 7 bases fitting TRBD2. The CDR3 covers 16 residues. Trimming at V came to 0 bases and at J to 5 bases, leaving 8 bases not matched to a gene. From germline, CDR1 is SGHNT and CDR2 YYREEE (reference sequence). The CDR3 nucleotides are TGTGCCAGCAGCTTGGAGTTCGGACTAGAAGACAATGAGCAGTTCTTC. This encodes CASSLEFGLEDNEQFF.

This rearrangement joins TRBV5-4 to TRBJ2-7; D gene unclear. V shed 4 bases and J shed 5 bases, with 19 bases lying between them. The germline V gene encodes CDR1 SGHNT and CDR2 YYREEE (reference sequence). The CDR3 runs 15 residues. CDR3 nucleotides: TGTGCCAGCAGCCCCCGAACCCCTGCGGTCGACGAGCAGTACTTC. This codes for CASSPRTPAVDEQYF. The full variable domain, completed using reference TRBV5-4 and TRBJ2-7, is ETGVTQSPTHLIKTRGQQVTLRCSSQSGHNTVSWYQQALGQGPQFIFQYYREEENGRGNFPPRFSGLQFPNYSSELNVNALELDDSALYLCASSPRTPAVDEQYFGPGTRLTVT.

The table lists this clone with a few counts. The chain combines TRBV19 with TRBJ1-5; possible D gene TRBD1, 6 bases. With 7 bases removed from V and 3 bases from J, the gap between germline ends came to 16 bases. There are 15 residues in the CDR3. Germline V CDR1 and CDR2: LNHDA, SQIVND (reference sequence). The CDR3 protein is CASNMGGRNNQPQHF. CDR3 DNA sequence: TGTGCCAGTAACATGGGGGGGCGTAACAATCAGCCCCAGCATTTT.

The V gene is TRBV7-2, the J gene TRBJ2-7; D call uncertain. The V end was cut by 3 bases, the J end by 6 bases, with 9 bases between. The CDR3 is 12 residues long. Germline assignment: CDR1 SGHTA and CDR2 FQGNSA. This CDR3 reads CASSLVYGEQYF. In DNA, the CDR3 is TGTGCCAGCAGCTTGGTCTACGGCGAGCAGTACTTC.

The rearrangement links TRBV21-1 to TRBJ1-1. TRBV21-1 is classified as a pseudogene. The CDR3 consists of 15 residues. The CDR3 bases are TGTGCCAGCAGCTTGCCGGGGGGAAGGGACACTGAAGCTTTCTTT. Amino acids: CASSLPGGRDTEAFF.

This clone showed up just a few times. CDR3 protein: CASGRGGSIYEQYF. For the CDR3, the DNA is TGTGCCAGCGGCCGCGGGGGTTCTATCTACGAGCAGTACTTC. V usage is TRBV18 and J usage is TRBJ2-7, with 7 bases that match TRBD2. Trimming at V came to 8 bases and at J to 3 bases, leaving 10 bases not matched to a gene. The CDR3 length is 14 residues. CDR1 and CDR2 from the germline V gene are KGHSH and LQKENI.

J is TRBJ2-3 and V is TRBV19, with TRBD1 as a possible D gene (6 bases). Germline V gene lookup returns CDR1 LNHDA and CDR2 SQIVND (reference sequence). The ends were cut back, 5 bases at V and 0 bases at J, with 18 bases in the middle. This CDR3 comprises 17 residues. CDR3 sequence: CASSQTTAGASTDTQYF. The DNA of the CDR3 is TGTGCCAGTAGTCAAACTACGGCAGGGGCAAGCACAGATACGCAGTATTTT.

The V and J genes are TRBV28 and TRBJ2-3; D call uncertain. Trimming removed 4 bases at V and 2 bases at J, with 10 bases between. Germline loops: CDR1 MDHEN, CDR2 SYDVKM. The CDR3 loop spans 14 amino acids. CDR3 coding DNA: TGTGCCAGCAGTTACCTCATGGCCACAGATACGCAGTATTTT. Translating gives CASSYLMATDTQYF.

V is TRBV6-1 and J is TRBJ1-1; 8 bases line up with TRBD1. The ends lost 1 base at V and 11 bases at J; junction bases unmatched: 3. The CDR3 has 12 amino acids. The germline V gene has CDR1 MNHNS and CDR2 SASEGT. The CDR3 DNA sequence: TGTGCCAGCAGTGAAGAGGACAGGGTTGCTTTCTTT. This gives the protein CASSEEDRVAFF.